These T cell receptor beta chains were read from a single sample in a study of Graves' ophthalmopathy and Graves' hyperthyroidism. From the multiplex PCR reads, TCRdb called clonotypes with MiXCR, one entry per CDR3 protein. This table holds hundreds of thousands of distinct CDR3 sequences, under 25% found once. Material for sequencing was peripheral blood. Receptors originate from a woman between 18 and 29 years old with stable Graves' hyperthyroidism. The CDR3 runs from the conserved cysteine through the conserved F or W. Each record gives: clone size, V gene, D gene, J gene, CDR3 protein, CDR3 DNA. D genes are given only for firm matches. The size of a clone is reported for some rows only, either as once, few or many, or as a class for expanded clones.

many,TRBV27,.,TRBJ1-2,CASTLGGRYYGYTF,TGTGCCAGCACCCTAGGGGGACGATACTATGGCTACACCTTC
few,TRBV27,TRBD1,TRBJ1-5,CASSLYPLGTASSNQPQHF,TGTGCCAGCAGTTTATATCCCCTCGGGACAGCGTCTAGCAATCAGCCCCAGCATTTT
many,TRBV2,.,TRBJ1-3,CASRVGQAGNTIYF,TGTGCCAGCCGTGTTGGACAAGCTGGAAACACCATATATTTT
.,TRBV11-2,TRBD2,TRBJ2-2,CASSLLPSGRGFTGELFF,TGTGCCAGCAGCTTATTGCCTAGCGGGAGGGGATTCACCGGGGAGCTGTTTTTT
.,TRBV7-9,.,TRBJ2-7,CASSESGPTYEQYF,TGTGCCAGCAGCGAATCGGGACCAACCTACGAGCAGTACTTC
many,TRBV6-5,.,TRBJ2-5,CASSYSGTGQETQYF,TGTGCCAGCAGTTACTCGGGGACCGGGCAAGAGACCCAGTACTTC
many,TRBV12-3/TRBV12-4,TRBD2,TRBJ2-7,CASSLRTSGGISYEQYF,TGTGCCAGCAGTTTACGGACTAGCGGGGGAATCTCCTACGAGCAGTACTTC
many,TRBV2,.,TRBJ2-5,CASSRQPQETQYF,TGTGCCAGCAGTCGACAGCCCCAAGAGACCCAGTACTTC
.,TRBV28,.,TRBJ1-1,CASSLETAEVTEAFF,TGTGCCAGCAGCCTCGAGACAGCGGAGGTCACTGAAGCTTTCTTT
.,TRBV3-1,.,TRBJ1-1,CASSTEGLTEAFF,TGTGCCAGCAGCACTGAGGGGCTAACTGAAGCTTTCTTT
many,TRBV12-3/TRBV12-4,.,TRBJ1-5,CASSPGRVRPQHF,TGTGCCAGCAGCCCCGGGCGGGTGAGGCCCCAGCATTTT
.,TRBV25-1,.,TRBJ2-7,CSSSGTAPYEQYF,TGTTCCAGCAGCGGGACAGCCCCCTACGAGCAGTACTTC
many,TRBV29-1,.,TRBJ2-5,CSVSLTGWQETQYF,TGCAGCGTGAGCCTTACGGGGTGGCAAGAGACCCAGTACTTC
.,TRBV5-6,.,TRBJ2-5,CASTPSRLRWQGTQYF,TGTGCCAGCACCCCGTCCCGCCTGAGGTGGCAAGGGACCCAGTACTTC
many,TRBV28,.,TRBJ2-5,CASRATTEPQETQYF,TGTGCCAGCCGAGCAACGACAGAACCACAAGAGACCCAGTACTTC
many,TRBV11-2,.,TRBJ1-6,CASSLVGSPLHF,TGTGCCAGCAGCTTAGTGGGTTCACCCCTCCACTTT
few,TRBV10-1,TRBD1,TRBJ2-7,CASSATGTGGYEQYF,TGCGCCAGCAGTGCAACCGGGACAGGGGGCTACGAGCAGTACTTC
.,TRBV20-1,.,TRBJ2-5,CSASHGDQLETQYF,TGCAGTGCTAGTCATGGGGATCAGTTGGAGACCCAGTACTTC
.,TRBV29-1,TRBD1,TRBJ2-2,CSGSDRGRTGELFF,TGCAGCGGGTCGGACAGGGGGCGTACCGGGGAGCTGTTTTTT
many,TRBV30,TRBD1,TRBJ1-1,CAWSEGDRGVAFF,TGTGCCTGGAGTGAGGGGGACAGGGGGGTAGCTTTCTTT
many,TRBV20-1,.,TRBJ2-4,CSATSQEDIQYF,TGCAGTGCTACTTCTCAGGAGGACATTCAGTACTTC
.,TRBV20-1,.,TRBJ1-5,CSASPPDSDDQPQHF,TGCAGTGCTAGCCCACCGGACAGCGACGATCAGCCCCAGCATTTT
many,TRBV6-1,TRBD1,TRBJ2-2,CASSPTGVGELFF,TGTGCCAGCAGCCCGACAGGGGTCGGGGAGCTGTTTTTT
many,TRBV6-1,.,TRBJ2-6,CASSVSPSGANVLTF,TGTGCCAGCAGTGTTTCGCCCTCTGGGGCCAACGTCCTGACTTTC
few,TRBV28,.,TRBJ2-4,CASSLRQGANIQYF,TGTGCCAGCAGTTTGCGTCAGGGCGCAAACATTCAGTACTTC
.,TRBV6-5,.,TRBJ2-7,CASSYGHHPYEQYF,TGTGCCAGCAGTTACGGTCATCACCCCTACGAGCAGTACTTC
many,TRBV2,.,TRBJ1-2,CASSATPLGSYGYTF,TGTGCCAGCAGTGCTACCCCCTTGGGCAGCTATGGCTACACCTTC
many,TRBV11-2,TRBD1,TRBJ1-2,CASNFGLRDRGYGYTF,TGTGCCAGCAACTTTGGACTCCGGGACAGGGGGTATGGCTACACCTTC
many,TRBV6-4,.,TRBJ2-4,CASSENSGSSNIQYF,TGTGCCAGCAGTGAGAACAGTGGGTCCTCAAACATTCAGTACTTC
many,TRBV24-1,.,TRBJ1-2,CATSVGSFYGYTF,TGTGCCACCAGTGTGGGCAGCTTCTATGGCTACACCTTC
many,TRBV27,.,TRBJ2-7,CASSSSSGTGFYYEQYF,TGTGCCAGCAGTTCTTCTAGCGGGACAGGGTTTTACTACGAGCAGTACTTC
many,TRBV12-3/TRBV12-4,.,TRBJ1-3,CASSQGSGNTIYF,TGTGCCAGCAGTCAGGGCTCTGGAAACACCATATATTTT
.,TRBV2,TRBD1,TRBJ1-2,CASIVGTGGHGYTF,TGTGCCAGCATCGTGGGAACAGGGGGCCATGGCTACACCTTC
many,TRBV20-1,.,TRBJ2-5,CSATSPTKPQETQYF,TGCAGTGCTACATCACCCACCAAGCCCCAAGAGACCCAGTACTTC
.,TRBV30,.,TRBJ2-2,CAWSVLSSSVGELFF,TGTGCCTGGAGTGTACTTTCTTCGTCGGTCGGGGAGCTGTTTTTT
many,TRBV4-3,.,TRBJ2-5,CASSRTDGQETQYF,TGCGCCAGCAGCCGAACGGACGGCCAAGAGACCCAGTACTTC
.,TRBV6-1,TRBD1,TRBJ1-2,CASSATIGQVPKLLYTF,TGTGCCAGCAGTGCAACTATCGGACAGGTCCCCAAGCTACTCTACACCTTC
.,TRBV6-5,TRBD2,TRBJ2-7,CASKFAIAGAYEQYF,TGTGCCAGCAAGTTTGCTATCGCGGGGGCCTACGAGCAGTACTTC
.,TRBV10-3,.,TRBJ1-3,CATGGRGVHSGNTIYF,TGTGCCACGGGGGGCAGGGGAGTCCACTCTGGAAACACCATATATTTT
many,TRBV20-1,.,TRBJ2-4,CSALRRSDIQYF,TGCAGTGCATTGAGGCGGAGCGACATTCAGTACTTC
few,TRBV12-3/TRBV12-4,.,TRBJ1-2,CASSLGIGDYGYTF,TGTGCCAGCAGTTTAGGGATCGGTGACTATGGCTACACCTTC
.,TRBV5-1,.,TRBJ1-1,CASSGQGPTEAFF,TGCGCCAGCAGCGGCCAGGGTCCCACTGAAGCTTTCTTT
many,TRBV6-2/TRBV6-3,.,TRBJ2-2,CASSYIGSANTGELFF,TGTGCCAGCAGTTACATTGGCAGCGCGAACACCGGGGAGCTGTTTTTT
.,TRBV12-5,TRBD1,TRBJ1-2,CASGLGTGTDYGYTF,TGTGCTAGTGGTTTGGGGACAGGGACTGACTATGGCTACACCTTC
many,TRBV27,.,TRBJ1-2,CASSSNQGVGDNYGYTF,TGTGCCAGCAGTAGCAACCAGGGCGTTGGAGACAACTATGGCTACACCTTC
.,TRBV19,TRBD1,TRBJ2-5,CASTLTGTRRKETQYF,TGTGCCAGTACCTTGACAGGGACAAGGAGAAAAGAGACCCAGTACTTC
many,TRBV11-2,.,TRBJ1-2,CASSPPRGVFYGYTF,TGTGCCAGCAGCCCGCCTCGCGGGGTCTTCTATGGCTACACCTTC
many,TRBV19,.,TRBJ2-2,CASAILARTGELFF,TGTGCCAGTGCTATCCTAGCGAGGACCGGGGAGCTGTTTTTT
many,TRBV28,TRBD2,TRBJ2-6,CASSLLAGSGANVLTF,TGTGCCAGCAGTTTACTAGCGGGATCTGGGGCCAACGTCCTGACTTTC
few,TRBV3-1,TRBD1,TRBJ2-7,CASSHSDRGPYEQYF,TGTGCCAGCAGCCATAGCGACAGGGGCCCCTACGAGCAGTACTTC
many,TRBV6-2/TRBV6-3,.,TRBJ1-2,CASSSGRANYGYTF,TGTGCCAGCAGTTCGGGCAGAGCTAACTATGGCTACACCTTC
many,TRBV27,TRBD1,TRBJ1-6,CASSKTGAWSPLHF,TGTGCCAGCAGTAAGACAGGGGCTTGGTCACCCCTCCACTTT